This entry concerns a single T cell receptor (beta chain). Its cognate antigen is unknown. This record belongs to a study of shared clonotypes between healthy human individuals. Whole-study findings and limits: Naive CD4 clonotype sharing across several donors was roughly 5%.

Clones were read by immunoSEQ multiplex PCR, and TCRdb kept only the in-frame ones, dropping some. This sample has millions of clones, with under 95% found just once. CD45RO negativity and positive selection for CCR7 defined naive CD8 cells, a population that excluded terminally differentiated effector memory CD45RA+ cells. Losses at the gene ends were 5 bases for V and 4 bases for J; bases not matched to a gene: 13. The CDR3 contains 16 residues. CDR1 is MNHEY, CDR2 SMNVEV, per germline (reference sequence). The V and J genes are TRBV27 and TRBJ2-7; 8 nucleotides line up with TRBD1. The sequence was collected from a man in his late teens or twenties in good health. Some clones in this sample may be carry-over from other donors' samples. The sample was naive CD8+ T cells from PBMCs. The CDR3 DNA sequence: TGTGCCAGCAGTACACAAACAGGGGGGCCTTCTTACGAGCAGTACTTC. Translation gives CASSTQTGGPSYEQYF.